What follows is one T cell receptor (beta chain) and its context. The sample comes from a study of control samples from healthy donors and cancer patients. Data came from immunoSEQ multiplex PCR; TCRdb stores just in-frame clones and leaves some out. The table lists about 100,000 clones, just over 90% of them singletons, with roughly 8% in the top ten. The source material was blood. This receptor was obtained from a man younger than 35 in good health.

CDR3 nucleotide sequence: TGTGCCAGCTCCAAGACGACAGGGGTGTACGAGCAGTACTTC. It yields the protein CASSKTTGVYEQYF. The chain couples TRBV9 to TRBJ2-7; TRBD1 aligns across 8 bases. Germline-derived CDR1 and CDR2 are SGDLS and YYNGEE. J was trimmed by 4 bases and V by 7 bases; bases with no gene match: 10. CDR3 length: 14 amino acids.